The table lists the clone carrying this TCR beta chain with a few counts. The antigen is unknown. This entry comes from a study of T-cell memory formation after mild COVID-19. The wider study: TCR clustering was largely donor specific.

Study results and caveats: Day 15 to 85 contracting clones showed balanced CD4/CD8; day 15 to 37 expanders favored CD4+.

A 5'RACE reaction primed in the constant segment made cDNA libraries of TCR alpha and TCR beta, and these carried sample barcodes and UMIs. TCRdb re-called the 5' RACE reads through MiXCR, storing one row per CDR3 protein. The table includes 140,000 or so distinct CDR3 sequences, roughly 19% detected once. The V gene lost 6 bases and the J gene lost 1 base, with 9 bases spanning the gap. There are 13 residues in the CDR3. The V gene is TRBV12-3 or TRBV12-4, the J gene TRBJ1-1, with D hard to call. The origin of this receptor is an adult woman who had mild COVID-19 (a few samples of this study predate the infection). Cell type and time point are not known. Material: PBMCs or a T cell subset sorted from them (not recorded which). The CDR3 sequence: CASSGRWNTEAFF. DNA for the CDR3: TGTGCCAGCAGCGGACGGTGGAACACTGAAGCTTTCTTT.